In its sample, the clone carrying this T cell receptor (beta chain) ranks as medium-sized. Its matching antigen is unknown. The sample originates from a study of PD-1 blockade in classical Hodgkin lymphoma. Study-level findings and limits: Anyone who began nivolumab under 1 year after ASCT was excluded.

Trimming shortened V by 0 bases and J by 4 bases, and 12 bases separated the two germline ends. Germline assignment: CDR1 SQVTM and CDR2 ANQGSEA. CDR3 length equals 14 residues. TCRdb's copy holds only in-frame clones and misses some; the assay was immunoSEQ multiplex PCR. The repertoire holds a few thousand clones, with less than 80% as singletons. Every patient experienced relapse after autologous stem cell transplantation, and brentuximab vedotin exposure varied. The chain couples TRBV29-1 to TRBJ2-5, with D possibly TRBD1 on 5 matching bases. Material: peripheral blood mononuclear cells (PBMCs), obtained at baseline. This receptor was obtained from a human donor with classical Hodgkin lymphoma. This CDR3 reads CSVEDPGPSETQYF. CDR3 nucleotides: TGCAGCGTTGAAGATCCAGGGCCATCAGAGACCCAGTACTTC.